This T cell receptor beta chain originates from a study of cytomegalovirus exposure and HLA in healthy donors. Whole-study findings and limits: A classifier reportedly called cytomegalovirus status with high sensitivity and specificity. In an earlier analysis, in roughly 600 donors, most V segments appeared productive either ~87% or ~30% of the time.

In the PCR, 60 Vbeta and 13 Jbeta primers were used. Sequenced by immunoSEQ multiplex PCR; TCRdb stores in-frame clones only, minus some. The table has roughly 200,000 clones, about four fifths seen once; the top ten hold 3.4%. On this clone: Antigen: not known.

Germline CDR1 MDHEN, CDR2 SYDVKM. The CDR3 is made up of 14 amino acids. V was clipped by 2 bases and J by 0 bases, with 7 bases between them. The sequence came from a man in his forties in good health and CMV-seropositive. Material: PBMCs. V is TRBV28 and J is TRBJ1-2; no clear D gene. CDR3: CASSLDNSNYGYTF. The CDR3 DNA is TGTGCCAGCAGTTTAGACAACTCTAACTATGGCTACACCTTC.